One and the same sample provided the 15 T cell receptor beta chains below, sequenced in a study of T-cell memory formation after mild COVID-19. One entry per CDR3 protein, called by TCRdb with MiXCR from the 5' RACE reads. There are over 450,000 distinct CDR3 sequences in the sample; roughly 20% occur only once, and under 15% lies in the top ten. Sequenced: PBMCs or a T cell subset sorted from them (not recorded which). These receptors were collected from an adult woman who had mild COVID-19 (a few samples of this study predate the infection). Cell type and time point are not known.

The V gene is TRBV5-5, the J gene TRBJ2-3; TRBD2 matches at 8 bases. Per germline, CDR1 SGHKS and CDR2 YYEKEE (reference sequence). J gave up 2 bases and V 4 bases, and 18 bases lay outside the gene matches. This CDR3 is 19 amino acids long. The CDR3 region has the DNA TGTGCCAGCAGCCGTATTCCCCTTCGAGCGGGGGATTACACAGATACGCAGTATTTT. It yields the protein CASSRIPLRAGDYTDTQYF.

This clonotype appeared a few times. J is TRBJ2-7 and V is TRBV5-1; 8 bases are a match to TRBD2. The germline V gene has CDR1 SGHRS and CDR2 YFSETQ. The CDR3 sequence is 14 residues long. The J segment lost 3 bases and the V segment lost 0 bases, leaving 2 bases of the junction unmatched. CDR3 nucleotide sequence: TGCGCCAGCAGCTTGGAACGGGAGGGCTACGAGCAGTACTTC. Its translation: CASSLEREGYEQYF.

This chain connects TRBV7-9 to TRBJ1-4; 8 nucleotides agree with TRBD1. The CDR3 runs 14 residues. Germline-derived CDR1 and CDR2 are SEHNR and FQNEAQ (reference sequence). The junction had 2 bases not matched to a gene; V was cut back by 5 bases and J by 3 bases. The CDR3 coding sequence is TGTGCCAGCAGCGCGGACAGGGCTAATGAAAAACTGTTTTTT. Amino acid sequence: CASSADRANEKLFF.

Regarding this clonotype: One end of the junction is discordant with germline, which a read error may explain. The gene calls are TRBV7-7 and TRBJ2-5; D possibly corresponds to TRBD2 (5 bases). The CDR3 sequence is 15 residues long. Per germline, CDR1 SSHAT and CDR2 FNYEAQ (reference sequence). The CDR3, as DNA: TGTGCTAGCAGCTCGAGGACCGGGGTGAGAGAGACCCAGTACTTC. Translation: CASSSRTGVRETQYF.

This clonotype was observed a few times. The rearrangement uses TRBV5-1 and TRBJ2-5; possible D gene TRBD1, 6 bases. The germline V gene encodes CDR1 SGHRS and CDR2 YFSETQ. Trimming removed 5 bases at V and 5 bases at J, with 22 bases between. The CDR3 totals 16 residues. The CDR3 region has the DNA TGCGCCAGCAGAAAAACGGGTACAGGGTTTCGCGAGACCCAGTACTTC. Protein product: CASRKTGTGFRETQYF.

This clonotype was observed a few times. The J gene is TRBJ2-1, the V gene TRBV7-6, with TRBD2 matching over 7 bases. Germline lookup yields CDR1 SGHVS and CDR2 FNYEAQ. This CDR3 is 13 amino acids long. The trim removed 1 base at V and 9 bases at J, leaving 3 bases unmatched. Here the CDR3 reads CASSLGGEGEQFF. The CDR3 bases are TGTGCCAGCAGCTTAGGAGGGGAGGGTGAGCAGTTCTTC.

This clonotype was detected only a few times. The chain has TRBV7-2 and TRBJ2-7; 11 bases fit TRBD1. The trim removed 7 bases at V and 5 bases at J, leaving 7 bases unmatched. The length of the CDR3 is 14 residues. Germline loops: CDR1 SGHTA, CDR2 FQGNSA. As DNA, the CDR3 is TGTGCCAGCACCGATCGGACAGGGGGCAACGAGCAGTACTTC. This gives the protein CASTDRTGGNEQYF. The whole variable domain, remainder taken from reference TRBV7-2 and TRBJ2-7, is GAGVSQSPSNKVTEKGKDVELRCDPISGHTALYWYRQSLGQGLEFLIYFQGNSAPDKSGLPSDRFSAERTGGSVSTLTIQRTQQEDSAVYLCASTDRTGGNEQYFGPGTRLTVT.

The V gene is TRBV4-3, the J gene TRBJ2-1, with TRBD2 matching 12 bases. CDR1 LGHNA and CDR2 YSLEER come from the germline V gene. V lost 3 bases, J lost 5 bases, and 5 bases stayed unmatched. This CDR3 is built from 16 residues. DNA of the CDR3: TGCGCCAGCAGCCAGGGGGGACTAGCGGGTAACAATGAGCAGTTCTTC. The encoded protein is CASSQGGLAGNNEQFF.

This rearrangement joins TRBV5-1 to TRBJ1-2; D remains ambiguous. V was shortened by 3 bases and J by 7 bases, with 13 bases between the two germline ends. This CDR3 is 13 amino acids long. Looked up from germline, CDR1 is SGHRS and CDR2 is YFSETQ. The CDR3 loop is CASSYDKTVGYTF. DNA for the CDR3: TGCGCCAGCAGCTACGACAAGACGGTTGGCTACACCTTC.

In this sample, this clonotype turned up a few times. The chain carries TRBV9 and TRBJ1-2, with TRBD1 as a possible D gene (6 bases). Per the germline V gene, CDR1 is SGDLS and CDR2 is YYNGEE. The CDR3 is made up of 15 amino acids. Trimming took 0 bases from V and 3 from J, leaving 12 bases between them. CDR3 in DNA: TGTGCCAGCAGCGTAGCCAGGGGAGGAGACTATGGCTACACCTTC. This codes for CASSVARGGDYGYTF.

For this clonotype: The DNA is left out, because the CDR3 cannot be placed on it with certainty; the CDR3 is given as TCRdb lists it. The rearrangement uses TRBV6-5 and TRBJ2-2; the table's D call, TRBD2, has no DNA check behind it. The germline V gene has CDR1 MNHEY and CDR2 SVGAGI. The CDR3 comprises 16 residues, both ends counted. The CDR3 here is CASSYVAGGNTGELYF.

V and J are TRBV20-1 and TRBJ1-3; 7 bases are a match to TRBD1. Germline assignment: CDR1 DFQATT and CDR2 SNEGSKA (reference sequence). The trim removed 6 bases at V and 2 bases at J, leaving 4 bases unmatched. This CDR3 comprises 13 residues. CDR3 sequence reads: CSAQGVPGNTIYF. The CDR3 nucleotides are TGCAGTGCCCAGGGGGTTCCTGGAAACACCATATATTTT.

The gene calls are TRBV6-2 or TRBV6-3 and TRBJ2-7; tentative D call: TRBD1 (5 bases). The CDR3 runs 16 residues. Trimming stripped 4 bases from V and 2 bases from J, with 18 bases between. Per germline, CDR1 MNHEY and CDR2 SVGEGT. The CDR3 protein is CASSSYRISATYEQYF. The CDR3 nucleotides are TGTGCCAGCAGTTCTTACAGGATCTCGGCGACCTACGAGCAGTACTTC.

The chain combines TRBV4-1 with TRBJ2-7; D remains unclear. The CDR3 consists of 13 residues. Germline values: CDR1 MGHRA, CDR2 YSYEKL. With 1 base removed from V and 3 bases from J, the gap between germline ends came to 7 bases. The chain's CDR3 is CASSQGFGYEQYF. The CDR3 DNA reads as TGCGCCAGCAGCCAAGGTTTTGGCTACGAGCAGTACTTC.

This chain links TRBV11-2 with TRBJ2-7; 9 nucleotides line up with TRBD2. The germline CDR1 and CDR2 sequences are SGHAT and FQNNGV. This CDR3 region has 15 residues. The trim removed 2 bases at V and 5 bases at J, leaving 7 bases unmatched. This chain's CDR3 is CASSLLAGRVDEQYF. The CDR3 bases are TGTGCCAGCAGCTTACTAGCGGGACGTGTCGACGAGCAGTACTTC. The variable domain in full, completed from reference TRBV11-2 and TRBJ2-7, reads EAGVAQSPRYKIIEKRQSVAFWCNPISGHATLYWYQQILGQGPKLLIQFQNNGVVDDSQLPKDRFSAERLKGVDSTLKIQPAKLEDSAVYLCASSLLAGRVDEQYFGPGTRLTVT.